The next 7 T cell receptor beta chains were all read from a single sample in a study of blood T cell repertoires in COVID-19. Measured with immunoSEQ multiplex PCR; TCRdb has only the in-frame clones, and not every one. The sample includes fewer than 650,000 clones, roughly 89% of them seen just once. Sequenced sample: peripheral blood. The receptor set was obtained from a woman between 50 and 59 years old with COVID-19, enrolled during active disease.

The gene calls are TRBV3-1 (or the pseudogene TRBV3-2) and TRBJ2-1, with unresolved D. CDR1 and CDR2 (germline): LGHDT, YNNKEL (reference sequence). The CDR3 contains 14 residues. V was cut by 0 bases and J by 7 bases, with 10 bases left in between. For the CDR3, the DNA is TGTGCCAGCAGCCAAGAAACCCTGAGAAATGAGCAGTTCTTC. This encodes CASSQETLRNEQFF.

The J gene is TRBJ2-7, the V gene TRBV18; weak D call: TRBD1 (6 bases). CDR3 length: 14 residues. Trimming pared 1 base from V and 7 bases from J, leaving 14 bases between. Per the germline V gene, CDR1 is KGHSH and CDR2 is LQKENI. The CDR3 sequence: CASSPQVGTREQYF. DNA for the CDR3: TGTGCCAGCTCACCACAGGTAGGGACAAGGGAGCAGTACTTC.

This clone was observed a handful of times. The V gene is TRBV3-1 (or the pseudogene TRBV3-2), the J gene TRBJ1-5; D is uncertain. Germline CDR1 is LGHDT and CDR2 is YNNKEL (reference sequence). The CDR3 contains 13 residues. The V end lost 4 bases, the J end lost 7 bases, and 11 bases lay between the germline ends. Here the CDR3 reads CASSRGGEQPQHF. For the CDR3, the DNA is TGTGCCAGCAGCCGAGGCGGGGAGCAGCCCCAGCATTTT.

This rearrangement joins TRBV27 to TRBJ1-6, with 12 bases lining up with TRBD1. Looked up from germline, CDR1 is MNHEY and CDR2 is SMNVEV (reference sequence). The CDR3 contains 18 residues. Trimming took 3 bases from V and 0 from J; bases not matched to a gene: 3. This CDR3 is CASSFRGQGASYNSPLHF. Here the CDR3 DNA reads TGTGCCAGCAGTTTCCGGGGACAGGGGGCCTCCTATAATTCACCCCTCCACTTT.

This sequence joins TRBV5-5 and TRBJ2-7, with D possibly matching TRBD2 (5 bases). The length of the CDR3 is 16 residues. CDR1 is SGHKS and CDR2 is YYEKEE in the germline V gene (reference sequence). Trimming shortened V by 4 bases and J by 2 bases, and 19 bases separated the two germline ends. The chain's CDR3 is CASSPGEGLIPYEQYF. For the CDR3, the DNA is TGTGCCAGCAGCCCAGGAGAGGGCCTCATTCCCTACGAGCAGTACTTC.

CDR3 nucleotide sequence: TGCGCCAGCAGACTTCTCTACCCGACAGGCGGCTATGGCTACACCTTC. Amino acids: CASRLLYPTGGYGYTF. This sequence joins TRBV4-1 and TRBJ1-2; possible D gene TRBD1, 6 bases. The CDR3 consists of 16 residues. Germline assignment: CDR1 MGHRA and CDR2 YSYEKL. Trimming pared 6 bases from V and 4 bases from J, leaving 21 bases between.

The chain uses TRBV11-2 and TRBJ2-2; tentative D call: TRBD1 (5 bases). The V gene lost 0 bases and the J gene lost 9 bases, with 14 bases spanning the gap. The CDR3 extends over 15 amino acids. In germline, CDR1 is SGHAT, CDR2 FQNNGV. The chain's CDR3 is CASSLDSDTHWELFF. The CDR3 coding sequence is TGTGCCAGCAGCTTAGACTCGGACACGCACTGGGAGCTGTTTTTT. Full variable domain (remainder filled in from reference TRBV11-2 and TRBJ2-2): EAGVAQSPRYKIIEKRQSVAFWCNPISGHATLYWYQQILGQGPKLLIQFQNNGVVDDSQLPKDRFSAERLKGVDSTLKIQPAKLEDSAVYLCASSLDSDTHWELFFGEGSRLTVL.